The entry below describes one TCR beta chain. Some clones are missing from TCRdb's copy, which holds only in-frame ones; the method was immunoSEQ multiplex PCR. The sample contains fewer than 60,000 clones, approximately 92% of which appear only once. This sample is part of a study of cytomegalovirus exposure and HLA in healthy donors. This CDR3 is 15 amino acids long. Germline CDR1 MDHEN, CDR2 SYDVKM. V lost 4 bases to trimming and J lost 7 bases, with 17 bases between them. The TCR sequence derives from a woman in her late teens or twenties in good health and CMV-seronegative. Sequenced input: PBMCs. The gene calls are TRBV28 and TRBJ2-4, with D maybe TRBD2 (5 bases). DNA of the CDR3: TGTGCCAGCAGTTCTTCCGCCCCCGGGGAGAACATTCAGTACTTC. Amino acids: CASSSSAPGENIQYF.